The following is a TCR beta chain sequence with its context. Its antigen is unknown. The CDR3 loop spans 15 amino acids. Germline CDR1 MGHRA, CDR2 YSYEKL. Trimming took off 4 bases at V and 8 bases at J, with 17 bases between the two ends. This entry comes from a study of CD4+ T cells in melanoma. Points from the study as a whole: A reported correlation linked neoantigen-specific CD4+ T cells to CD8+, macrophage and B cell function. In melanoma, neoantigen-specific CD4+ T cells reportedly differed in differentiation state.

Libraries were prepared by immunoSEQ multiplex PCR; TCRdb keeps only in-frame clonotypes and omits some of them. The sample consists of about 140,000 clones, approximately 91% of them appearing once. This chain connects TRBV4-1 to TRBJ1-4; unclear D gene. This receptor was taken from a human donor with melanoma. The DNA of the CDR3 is TGCGCCAGCAGCCCCGCGGGGAGGGAGGGCGAAAAACTGTTTTTT. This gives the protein CASSPAGREGEKLFF.